This section outlines one T cell receptor beta chain sequence together with its context. Its antigen is not identified. The data stem from a study of cytomegalovirus exposure and HLA in healthy donors. Turning to the study itself: Around 85 million unique TCR sequences came from HLA-typed donors in an early release.

This CDR3 has 18 residues. Germline CDR1 reads MRHNA; CDR2 reads SNTAGT. With 4 bases clipped from V and 2 bases from J, the junction kept 12 bases outside the gene matches. A multiplex PCR was run with 60 Vbeta primers and 13 Jbeta primers. Assay: immunoSEQ multiplex PCR; the TCRdb copy retains only in-frame clones and omits some. The sample includes more than 110,000 clones, about 85% seen only once; the top ten take 2.5% to 3.5%. Whole-study findings and limits: Overall, roughly 170 TCR beta chains were annotated as cytomegalovirus-associated.

V and J are TRBV6-4 and TRBJ2-1, with 9 nucleotides matching TRBD2. The sequence was obtained from a female donor in good health and CMV-seronegative. Sequenced: PBMCs. CDR3 loop: CASSVPNPLAGTYNEQFF. CDR3 nucleotide sequence: TGTGCCAGCAGTGTCCCGAACCCTCTAGCGGGGACCTACAATGAGCAGTTCTTC.